This entry describes one T cell receptor beta chain. The source of the sample is a study of shared clonotypes between healthy human individuals. Study background: Per donor, three plates held CD4 naive cells, three held CD4 memory, two held CD8 naive and one held CD8 memory.

The ends lost 0 bases at V and 5 bases at J; junction bases unmatched: 5. The CDR3 runs to 15 residues. CDR1 and CDR2 (germline): SEHNR, FQNEAQ (reference sequence). CD8 cells regarded as naive lacked CD45RO, were positively chosen for CCR7, and omitted terminally differentiated effector memory CD45RA+ cells. The method was immunoSEQ multiplex PCR; TCRdb's version includes in-frame clones alone and lacks a portion of them. Of around 2.1 million clones listed, roughly 91% are singletons. This rearrangement joins TRBV7-9 to TRBJ2-7; 9 bases are a match to TRBD1. Source material: naive CD8+ T cells from PBMCs. The source of this sequence is a man between 18 and 29 years old in good health. Some clones in this sample may be carry-over from other donors' samples. CDR3 DNA: TGTGCCAGCAGCTTAGCCGGGACAGGGTCCCACGAGCAGTACTTC. This sequence encodes CASSLAGTGSHEQYF.